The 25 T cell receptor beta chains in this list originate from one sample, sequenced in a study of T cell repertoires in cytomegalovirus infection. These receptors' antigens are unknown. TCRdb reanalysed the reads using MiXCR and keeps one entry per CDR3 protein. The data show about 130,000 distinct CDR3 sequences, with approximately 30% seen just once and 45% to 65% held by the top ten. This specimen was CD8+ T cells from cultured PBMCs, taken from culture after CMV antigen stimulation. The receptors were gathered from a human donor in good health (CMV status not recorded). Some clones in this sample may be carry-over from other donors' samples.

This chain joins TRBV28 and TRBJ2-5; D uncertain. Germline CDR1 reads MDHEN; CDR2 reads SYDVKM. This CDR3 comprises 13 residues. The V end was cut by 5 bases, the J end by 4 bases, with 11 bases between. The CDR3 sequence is CASSARGVETQYF. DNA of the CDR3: TGTGCCAGCAGTGCCCGTGGGGTAGAGACCCAGTACTTC.

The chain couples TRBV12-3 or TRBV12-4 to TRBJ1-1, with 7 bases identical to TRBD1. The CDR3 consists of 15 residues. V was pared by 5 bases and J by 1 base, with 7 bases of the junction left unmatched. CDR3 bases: TGTGCCAGCAGTACCACCAGGACAGGGAACACTGAAGCTTTCTTT. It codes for CASSTTRTGNTEAFF.

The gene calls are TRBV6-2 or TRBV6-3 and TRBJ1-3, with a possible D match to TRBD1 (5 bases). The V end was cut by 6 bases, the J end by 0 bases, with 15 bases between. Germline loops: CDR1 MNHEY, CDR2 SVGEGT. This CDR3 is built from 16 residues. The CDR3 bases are TGTGCCAGCAGGACCGACGACAGCCGCTCTGGAAACACCATATATTTT. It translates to CASRTDDSRSGNTIYF.

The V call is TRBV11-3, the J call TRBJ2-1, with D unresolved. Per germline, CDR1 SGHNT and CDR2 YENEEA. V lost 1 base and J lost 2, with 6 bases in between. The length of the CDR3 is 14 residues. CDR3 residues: CASSLGQAYNEQFF. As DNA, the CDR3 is TGTGCCAGCAGCTTAGGCCAAGCCTACAATGAGCAGTTCTTC.

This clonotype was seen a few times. The CDR3: CASSLAAGGPFSPRETQYF. CDR3 coding DNA: TGTGCCAGCAGCTTAGCGGCGGGGGGGCCCTTTTCTCCTCGAGAGACCCAGTACTTC. The V gene is TRBV7-6, the J gene TRBJ2-5; TRBD2 matches at 9 bases. The length of the CDR3 is 19 residues. The ends lost 0 bases at V and 4 bases at J; junction bases unmatched: 15. In germline, CDR1 is SGHVS, CDR2 FNYEAQ. Using reference TRBV7-6 and TRBJ2-5 for the parts outside the CDR3, the full variable domain is GAGVSQSPRYKVTKRGQDVALRCDPISGHVSLYWYRQALGQGPEFLTYFNYEAQQDKSGLPNDRFSAERPEGSISTLTIQRTEQRDSAMYRCASSLAAGGPFSPRETQYFGPGTRLLVL.

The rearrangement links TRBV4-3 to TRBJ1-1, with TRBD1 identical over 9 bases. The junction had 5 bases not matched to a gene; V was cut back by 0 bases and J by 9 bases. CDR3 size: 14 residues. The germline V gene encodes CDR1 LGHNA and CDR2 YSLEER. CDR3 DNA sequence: TGCGCCAGCAGCCAAGATCGGGACAGGGACCAAGCTTTCTTT. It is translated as CASSQDRDRDQAFF.

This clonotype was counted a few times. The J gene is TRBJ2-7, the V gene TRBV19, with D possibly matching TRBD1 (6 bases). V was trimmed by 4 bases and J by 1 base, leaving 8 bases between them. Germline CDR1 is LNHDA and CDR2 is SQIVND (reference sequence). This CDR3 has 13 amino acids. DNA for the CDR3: TGTGCCAGTAGTACTGGACAGTCCTACGAGCAGTACTTC. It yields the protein CASSTGQSYEQYF.

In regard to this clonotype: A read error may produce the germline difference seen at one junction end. The CDR3 loop reads CANSLQVEETQYF. CDR3 nucleotides: TGTGCCAACAGCTTACAAGTAGAGGAGACCCAGTACTTC. This chain connects TRBV7-9 to TRBJ2-5; no reliable D call. CDR3 length: 13 residues. Germline values: CDR1 SEHNR, CDR2 FQNEAQ (reference sequence).

The chain's CDR3 is CASSPSLNEQFF. The CDR3 nucleotides are TGTGCCAGCAGCCCGTCCTTGAATGAGCAGTTCTTC. The V call is TRBV7-6, the J call TRBJ2-1; D gene ambiguous. Germline V lookup: CDR1 SGHVS, CDR2 FNYEAQ. Trimming pared 5 bases from V and 7 bases from J, leaving 9 bases between. CDR3 length: 12 residues. Combining the CDR3 with reference TRBV7-6 and TRBJ2-1 gives the whole variable domain GAGVSQSPRYKVTKRGQDVALRCDPISGHVSLYWYRQALGQGPEFLTYFNYEAQQDKSGLPNDRFSAERPEGSISTLTIQRTEQRDSAMYRCASSPSLNEQFFGPGTRLTVL.

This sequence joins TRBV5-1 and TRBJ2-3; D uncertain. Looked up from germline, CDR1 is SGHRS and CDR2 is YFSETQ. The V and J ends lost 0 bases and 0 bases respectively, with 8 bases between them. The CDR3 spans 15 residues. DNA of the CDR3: TGCGCCAGCAGCTTGGATGCCAGAAGCACAGATACGCAGTATTTT. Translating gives CASSLDARSTDTQYF.

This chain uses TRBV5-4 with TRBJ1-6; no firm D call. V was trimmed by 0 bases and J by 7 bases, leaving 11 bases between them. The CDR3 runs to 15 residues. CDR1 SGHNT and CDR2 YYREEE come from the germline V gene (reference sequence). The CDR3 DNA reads TGTGCCAGCAGCTTGGCTGACTTTGGGAATTCACCCCTCCACTTT. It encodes CASSLADFGNSPLHF.

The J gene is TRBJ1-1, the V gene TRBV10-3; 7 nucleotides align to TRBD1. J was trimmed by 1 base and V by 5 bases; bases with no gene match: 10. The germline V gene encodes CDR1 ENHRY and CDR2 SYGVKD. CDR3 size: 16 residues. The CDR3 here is CAISTLGGTANTEAFF. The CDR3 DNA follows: TGTGCCATCAGTACACTCGGAGGGACAGCGAACACTGAAGCTTTCTTT.

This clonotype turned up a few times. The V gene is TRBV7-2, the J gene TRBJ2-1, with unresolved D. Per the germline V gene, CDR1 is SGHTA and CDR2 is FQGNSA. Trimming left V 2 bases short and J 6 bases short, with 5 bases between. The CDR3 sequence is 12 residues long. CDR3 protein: CASSLSPNEQFF. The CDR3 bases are TGTGCCAGCAGCTTATCCCCCAATGAGCAGTTCTTC.

CDR3 bases: TGTGCCAGCAGTGAATCGGGTTTATCAGAAGCTTTCTTT. Encoded protein: CASSESGLSEAFF. The rearrangement joins TRBV6-1 to TRBJ1-1, with D unresolved. Trimming removed 2 bases from V and 8 bases from J, with 12 bases in between. The CDR3 consists of 13 residues. In germline, CDR1 is MNHNS, CDR2 SASEGT.

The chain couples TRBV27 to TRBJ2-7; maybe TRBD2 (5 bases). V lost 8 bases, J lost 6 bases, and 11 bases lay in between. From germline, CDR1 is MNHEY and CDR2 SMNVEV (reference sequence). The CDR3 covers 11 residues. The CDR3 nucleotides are TGTGCCAGCGGGAGAACGGGCGAGCAGTACTTC. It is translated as CASGRTGEQYF.

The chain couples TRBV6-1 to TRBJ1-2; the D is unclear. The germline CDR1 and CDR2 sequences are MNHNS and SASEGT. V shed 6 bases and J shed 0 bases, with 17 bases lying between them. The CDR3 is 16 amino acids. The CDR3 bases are TGTGCCAGCAGGCGCGCTACGGGAGACTCTAACTATGGCTACACCTTC. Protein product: CASRRATGDSNYGYTF.

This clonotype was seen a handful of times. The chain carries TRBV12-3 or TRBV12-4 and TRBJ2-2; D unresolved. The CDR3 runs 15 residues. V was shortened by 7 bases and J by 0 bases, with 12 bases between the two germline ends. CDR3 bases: TGTGCCAGCACCTTCGACCCAGCGAACACCGGGGAGCTGTTTTTT. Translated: CASTFDPANTGELFF.

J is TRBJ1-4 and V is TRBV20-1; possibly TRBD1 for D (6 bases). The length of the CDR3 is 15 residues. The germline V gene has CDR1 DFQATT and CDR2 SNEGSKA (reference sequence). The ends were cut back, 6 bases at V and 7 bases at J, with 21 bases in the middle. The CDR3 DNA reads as TGCAGTGCCCAACCTCAGGGGCTTGGCGGTGAAAAACTGTTTTTT. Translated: CSAQPQGLGGEKLFF.

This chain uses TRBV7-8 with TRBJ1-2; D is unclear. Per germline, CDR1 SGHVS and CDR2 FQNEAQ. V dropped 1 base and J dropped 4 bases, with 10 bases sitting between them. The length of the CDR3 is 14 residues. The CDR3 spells CASSLVAEGYGYTF. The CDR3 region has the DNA TGTGCCAGCAGCTTAGTAGCCGAGGGCTATGGCTACACCTTC.

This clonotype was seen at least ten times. The CDR3 DNA reads TGTGCCAGCAGCCCAAGGGGACAGGGGGGACCGAACACTGAAGCTTTCTTT. Encoded protein: CASSPRGQGGPNTEAFF. The V and J genes are TRBV4-2 and TRBJ1-1; 11 nucleotides agree with TRBD1. The J segment lost 1 base and the V segment lost 4 bases, leaving 8 bases of the junction unmatched. The CDR3 is 17 amino acids. Looked up from germline, CDR1 is LGHNA and CDR2 is YNFKEQ.

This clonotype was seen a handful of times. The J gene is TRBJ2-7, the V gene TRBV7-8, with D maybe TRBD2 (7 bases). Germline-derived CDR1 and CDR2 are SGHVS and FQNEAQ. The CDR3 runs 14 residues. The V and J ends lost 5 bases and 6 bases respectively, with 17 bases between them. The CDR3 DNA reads TGTGCCAGCAGCCCCAGCGGGACATTCTCCGAGCAGTACTTC. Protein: CASSPSGTFSEQYF.

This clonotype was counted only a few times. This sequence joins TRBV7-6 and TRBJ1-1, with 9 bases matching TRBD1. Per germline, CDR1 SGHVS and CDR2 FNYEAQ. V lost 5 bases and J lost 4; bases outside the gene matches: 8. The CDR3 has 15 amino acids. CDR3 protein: CASSPRQGVATEAFF. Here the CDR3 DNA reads TGTGCCAGCAGCCCACGACAGGGGGTCGCCACTGAAGCTTTCTTT.

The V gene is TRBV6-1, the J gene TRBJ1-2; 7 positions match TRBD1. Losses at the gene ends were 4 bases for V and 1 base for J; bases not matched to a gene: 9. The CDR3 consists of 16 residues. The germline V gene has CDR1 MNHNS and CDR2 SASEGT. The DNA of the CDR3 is TGTGCCAGCAGTGCTCGACAGGGCGGCCTTAACTATGGCTACACCTTC. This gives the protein CASSARQGGLNYGYTF.

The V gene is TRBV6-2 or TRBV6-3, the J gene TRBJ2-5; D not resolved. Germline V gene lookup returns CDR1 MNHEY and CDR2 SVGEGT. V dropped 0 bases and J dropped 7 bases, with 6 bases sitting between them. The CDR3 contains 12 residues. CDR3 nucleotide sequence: TGTGCCAGCAGTTACTCGTCGGGGACCCAGTACTTC. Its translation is CASSYSSGTQYF.

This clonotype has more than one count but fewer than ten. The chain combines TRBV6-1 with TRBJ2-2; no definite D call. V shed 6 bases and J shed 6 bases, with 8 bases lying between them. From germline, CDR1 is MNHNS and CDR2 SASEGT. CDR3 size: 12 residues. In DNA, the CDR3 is TGTGCCAGCAGAGTCTCCCCCGGGGAGCTGTTTTTT. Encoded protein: CASRVSPGELFF.